Each of the 9 T cell receptor beta chains below was sequenced from the same sample in a study of blood T cell repertoires in COVID-19. Produced via immunoSEQ multiplex PCR; TCRdb's table is partial and in-frame only. This table has roughly 190,000 clones, around four fifths appearing once. What was sequenced was peripheral blood. The receptors here all came from a woman in her sixties or seventies with active or convalescent COVID-19.

This chain connects TRBV9 to TRBJ2-3; 9 nucleotides align to TRBD2. The germline gives CDR1 SGDLS, CDR2 YYNGEE. V lost 0 bases and J lost 4; bases outside the gene matches: 6. CDR3 size: 16 residues. CDR3 protein: CASSVATSGPPDTQYF. For the CDR3, the DNA is TGTGCCAGCAGCGTAGCTACTAGCGGGCCCCCAGATACGCAGTATTTT.

V and J are TRBV28 and TRBJ2-4; 12 bases are a match to TRBD2. The CDR3 extends over 16 amino acids. Per germline, CDR1 MDHEN and CDR2 SYDVKM. V lost 5 bases to trimming and J lost 8 bases; unmatched junction nucleotides: 10. CDR3 nucleotide sequence: TGTGCCAGCAGTACTCTAGCGGGAGGGGGCCTTGACATTCAGTACTTC. Residues: CASSTLAGGGLDIQYF.

The chain uses TRBV30 and TRBJ2-7; 7 bases map to TRBD2. The CDR3 loop spans 16 amino acids. Germline V CDR1 and CDR2: GTSNPN, SVGIG (reference sequence). V lost 8 bases, J lost 3 bases, and 19 bases stayed unmatched. The CDR3 nucleotides are TGTGCCGGCCTCTGGAGGCGGGAGTTCCATCGCTACGAGCAGTACTTC. Its translation is CAGLWRREFHRYEQYF. Complete variable domain (other parts from reference TRBV30 and TRBJ2-7): SQTIHQWPATLVQPVGSPLSLECTVEGTSNPNLYWYRQAAGRGLQLLFYSVGIGQISSEVPQNLSASRPQDRQFILSSKKLLLSDSGFYLCAGLWRREFHRYEQYFGPGTRLTVT.

The chain carries TRBV2 and TRBJ2-1; 8 bases map to TRBD2. The CDR3 has 13 amino acids. Germline lookup yields CDR1 SNHLY and CDR2 FYNNEI. The V segment lost 8 bases and the J segment 12 bases; nucleotides outside the gene matches: 12. As DNA, the CDR3 is TGTGCCAGCCGAGGAGGCTCCGCGGGAGGGCAGTTCTTC. This translates into CASRGGSAGGQFF.

The V gene is TRBV6-5, the J gene TRBJ1-3; maybe TRBD1 (6 bases). CDR1 is MNHEY, CDR2 SVGAGI, per germline. This CDR3 is 15 amino acids long. Trimming left V 6 bases short and J 0 bases short, with 12 bases between. As DNA, the CDR3 is TGTGCCAGCAGGCTAAACAGGGTCTCTGGAAACACCATATATTTT. Its translation: CASRLNRVSGNTIYF.

A few counts support this clone. This chain connects TRBV25-1 to TRBJ1-5; D gene unclear. Germline CDR1 MGHDK, CDR2 SYGVNS. Trimming left V 6 bases short and J 2 bases short, with 14 bases between. The CDR3 sequence is 15 residues long. The DNA for the CDR3 is TGTGCCAGCAGGCCTGAGGTTTTTGGCAATCAGCCCCAGCATTTT. Its protein is CASRPEVFGNQPQHF.

The chain employs TRBV2 and TRBJ2-1; possible D gene TRBD1, 5 bases. Germline V lookup: CDR1 SNHLY, CDR2 FYNNEI. Trimming removed 5 bases at V and 8 bases at J, with 13 bases between. The CDR3 consists of 13 residues. As DNA, the CDR3 is TGTGCCAGCAGTCAGGGCCAGACCCATGAGCAGTTCTTC. Translation gives CASSQGQTHEQFF.

The rearrangement uses TRBV6-1 and TRBJ1-1; no firm D call. CDR3 length: 14 residues. V was cut by 0 bases and J by 0 bases, with 5 bases left in between. In germline, CDR1 is MNHNS, CDR2 SASEGT. The CDR3 here is CASSEARVNTEAFF. The DNA for the CDR3 is TGTGCCAGCAGTGAAGCGAGGGTGAACACTGAAGCTTTCTTT.

This sequence joins TRBV20-1 and TRBJ2-1; 7 nucleotides agree with TRBD2. The trim removed 5 bases at V and 11 bases at J, leaving 6 bases unmatched. The CDR3 runs 11 residues. Looked up from germline, CDR1 is DFQATT and CDR2 is SNEGSKA (reference sequence). The CDR3 region is CSAPRAGKQFF. The CDR3, as DNA: TGCAGTGCTCCTAGAGCGGGGAAGCAGTTCTTC.